This section outlines one TCR beta chain sequence together with its context. This record comes from a study of blood T cell repertoires in COVID-19. Study as a whole: Spain, Italy and the United States supplied samples that represented acute and convalescent COVID-19. The cDNA or gDNA used as material had been derived from T cells, B-cell-depleted T cells, or PBMCs.

The V and J ends lost 2 bases and 3 bases, in that order; junction bases with no gene match: 4. Germline lookup yields CDR1 SGHRS and CDR2 YFSETQ. This CDR3 has 14 amino acids. The protocol was immunoSEQ multiplex PCR, while the TCRdb copy is restricted to in-frame clones and leaves out a portion. The data hold approximately 160,000 clones, with approximately 88% observed a single time. The chain recombines TRBV5-1 with TRBJ1-2; 7 bases are shared with TRBD1. The clonotype originates from an elderly woman with active or convalescent COVID-19. Source material: peripheral blood. In nucleotides, the CDR3 is TGCGCCAGCAGCTTCCAGGGGGTAGACTATGGCTACACCTTC. This sequence encodes CASSFQGVDYGYTF. Together with reference TRBV5-1 and TRBJ1-2, the CDR3 gives the full variable domain: KAGVTQTPRYLIKTRGQQVTLSCSPISGHRSVSWYQQTPGQGLQFLFEYFSETQRNKGNFPGRFSGRQFSNSRSEMNVSTLELGDSALYLCASSFQGVDYGYTFGSGTRLTVV.